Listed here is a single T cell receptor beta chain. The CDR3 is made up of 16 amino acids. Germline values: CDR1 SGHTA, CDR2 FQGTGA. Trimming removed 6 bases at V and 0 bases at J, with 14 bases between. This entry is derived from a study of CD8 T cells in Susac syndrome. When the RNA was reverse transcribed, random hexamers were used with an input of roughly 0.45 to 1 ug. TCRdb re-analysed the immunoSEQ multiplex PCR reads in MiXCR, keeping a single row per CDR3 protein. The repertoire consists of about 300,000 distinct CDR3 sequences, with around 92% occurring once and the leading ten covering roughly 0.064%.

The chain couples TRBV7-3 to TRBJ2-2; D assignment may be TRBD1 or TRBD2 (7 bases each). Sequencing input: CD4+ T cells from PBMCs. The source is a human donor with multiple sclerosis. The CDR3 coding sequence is TGTGCCAGCAGACCCAGGGGGGGGTCGAACACCGGGGAGCTGTTTTTT. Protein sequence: CASRPRGGSNTGELFF.